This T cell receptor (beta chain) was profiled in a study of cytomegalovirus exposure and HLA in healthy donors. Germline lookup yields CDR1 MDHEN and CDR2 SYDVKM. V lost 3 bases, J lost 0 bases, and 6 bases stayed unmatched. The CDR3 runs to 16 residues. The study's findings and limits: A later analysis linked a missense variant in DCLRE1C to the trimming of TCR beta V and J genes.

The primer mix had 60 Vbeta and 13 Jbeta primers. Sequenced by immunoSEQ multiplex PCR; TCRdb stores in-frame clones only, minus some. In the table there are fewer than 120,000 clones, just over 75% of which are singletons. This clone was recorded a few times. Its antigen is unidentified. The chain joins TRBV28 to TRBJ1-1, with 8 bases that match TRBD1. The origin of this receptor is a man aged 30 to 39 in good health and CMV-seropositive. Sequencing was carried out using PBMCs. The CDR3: CASSFPRTGMNTEAFF. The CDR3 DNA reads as TGTGCCAGCAGTTTCCCCCGGACAGGGATGAACACTGAAGCTTTCTTT.